This TCR beta chain was obtained from a study of cytomegalovirus exposure and HLA in healthy donors. General study points: Further analysis, carried out later, found HLA-associated TCR beta chains more clonally expanded than equally common other chains.

This clone came up a few times. What it recognizes is unknown. Germline V gives CDR1 LGHNA, CDR2 YNFKEQ. With 8 bases removed from V and 3 bases from J, the gap between germline ends came to 8 bases. The CDR3 sequence is 12 residues long. The PCR contained 60 Vbeta and 13 Jbeta primers. The protocol was immunoSEQ multiplex PCR, while the TCRdb copy is restricted to in-frame clones and leaves out a portion. The profile shows about 89,000 clones, over 55% of them singletons. The genes are TRBV4-2 and TRBJ1-5; D gene ambiguous. Sequenced input: PBMCs. The sequence derives from a woman in her 30s in good health and CMV-seronegative. The CDR3 sequence is CASGPVNQPQHF. As DNA, the CDR3 is TGTGCCAGCGGGCCGGTCAATCAGCCCCAGCATTTT.